The 2 T cell receptor beta chains presented below share a single source sample, sequenced in a study of T cell responses to AZD1222 COVID-19 vaccine (dated by TCRdb to the early 2020s). The library was produced with the immunoSEQ multiplex PCR assay. In its TCRdb copy, this immuneACCESS table keeps in-frame sequences only and misses some clones. Where compared with another copy, unresolved V genes explain less than half of these, and the others have no known cause. This sample is represented by roughly 120,000 clones; 86% of them were singletons. The biggest ten clones account for more than 6.5% of the sample. What this sample's time point label stands for: baseline before first vaccination. Sequencing was performed on peripheral blood, taken on day 0 of AZD1222 vaccination. The source is an adult in good health.

CDR3 protein: CASSLDGDLYNEQFF. In DNA form, the CDR3 reads TGTGCCAGCAGCTTAGACGGGGACCTTTACAATGAGCAGTTCTTC. The rearrangement links TRBV7-2 to TRBJ2-1; D is perhaps TRBD1 or TRBD2 (5 bases each). The germline V gene has CDR1 SGHTA and CDR2 FQGNSA. V was shortened by 1 base and J by 4 bases, with 11 bases between the two germline ends. This CDR3 has 15 residues.

V usage is TRBV5-1 and J usage is TRBJ1-1, with D tentatively TRBD1 (6 bases). The length of the CDR3 is 15 residues. Germline V CDR1 and CDR2: SGHRS, YFSETQ. Deletions cut 1 base from V and 7 bases from J, with 17 bases between. The CDR3 DNA is TGCGCCAGCAGCTTGCTCAGGGGAGGGGCAAGTGAAGCTTTCTTT. Translation gives CASSLLRGGASEAFF. Full variable domain (remainder filled in from reference TRBV5-1 and TRBJ1-1): KAGVTQTPRYLIKTRGQQVTLSCSPISGHRSVSWYQQTPGQGLQFLFEYFSETQRNKGNFPGRFSGRQFSNSRSEMNVSTLELGDSALYLCASSLLRGGASEAFFGQGTRLTVV.